This T cell receptor (beta chain) was identified in a study of blood T cells in healthy people across ages. A second PCR, run for 7 to 11 cycles, used a sample-barcoded 5' primer plus a J-beta primer mix. Tagging of each cDNA molecule was performed by a template-switch adaptor with 12 random nucleotides. There were at least 3 million CDR3-containing paired-end reads obtained from each sample. TCRdb fed the 5' RACE reads into MiXCR, producing one record per CDR3 protein. The sample has around 1,700,000 distinct CDR3 sequences, roughly 28% seen once. Drawing of peripheral blood yielded 7.5 to 10 milliliters from each donor. General study findings and limits: Compared with aged donors, long-lived donors showed fewer expanded clones, suggesting selection.

CDR1 MNHEY and CDR2 SMNVEV come from the germline V gene (reference sequence). The CDR3 has 16 residues. V lost 6 bases and J 4 bases, leaving 16 bases between the germline ends. A remark on this clonotype: Its target is unknown.

The specimen sequenced was blood. The chain links TRBV27 to TRBJ1-6; D remains unclear. The receptor's source is a woman between 25 and 40 years old in good health. Here the CDR3 DNA reads TGTGCCAGCAGCCTGACAAAGGACCGATATAATTCACCCCTCCACTTT. Its translation is CASSLTKDRYNSPLHF.